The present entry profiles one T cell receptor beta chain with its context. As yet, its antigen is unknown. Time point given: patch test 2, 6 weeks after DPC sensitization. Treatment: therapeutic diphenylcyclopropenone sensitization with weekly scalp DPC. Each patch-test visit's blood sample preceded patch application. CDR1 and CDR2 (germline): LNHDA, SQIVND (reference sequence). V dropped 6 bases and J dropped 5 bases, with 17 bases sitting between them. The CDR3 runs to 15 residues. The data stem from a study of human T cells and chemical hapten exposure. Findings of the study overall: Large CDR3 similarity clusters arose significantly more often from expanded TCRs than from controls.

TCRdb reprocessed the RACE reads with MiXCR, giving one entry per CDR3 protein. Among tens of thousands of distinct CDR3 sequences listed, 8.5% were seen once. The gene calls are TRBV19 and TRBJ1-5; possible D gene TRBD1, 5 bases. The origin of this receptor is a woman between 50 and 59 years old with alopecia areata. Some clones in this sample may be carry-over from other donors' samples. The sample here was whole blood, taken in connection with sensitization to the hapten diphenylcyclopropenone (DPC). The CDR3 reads CASSLGTRGDQPQHF. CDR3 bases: TGTGCCAGTAGCCTTGGGACCCGGGGGGATCAGCCCCAGCATTTT.